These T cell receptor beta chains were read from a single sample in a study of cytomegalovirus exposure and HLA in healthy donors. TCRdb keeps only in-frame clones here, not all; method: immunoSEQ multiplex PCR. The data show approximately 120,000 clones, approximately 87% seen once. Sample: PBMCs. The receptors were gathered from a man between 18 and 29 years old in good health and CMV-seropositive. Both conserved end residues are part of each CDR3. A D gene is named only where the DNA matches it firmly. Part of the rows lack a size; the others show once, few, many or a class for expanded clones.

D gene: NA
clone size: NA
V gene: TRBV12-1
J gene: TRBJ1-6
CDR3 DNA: TGTGCCAGCCTCTTGGTCACAGGGGCAAATTCACCCCTCCACTTT
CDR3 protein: CASLLVTGANSPLHF

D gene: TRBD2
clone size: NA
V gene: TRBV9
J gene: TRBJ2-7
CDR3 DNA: TGTGCCAGCAGCCCAGAGGTGGGACTAGCGGGGGCCTACGAGCAGTACTTC
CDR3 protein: CASSPEVGLAGAYEQYF

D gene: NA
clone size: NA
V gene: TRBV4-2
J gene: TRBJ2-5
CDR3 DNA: TGTGCCAGCAGCCAAGCCCTCGCGGCGGGGTCGGCAACGGGGGAGACCCAGTACTTC
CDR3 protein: CASSQALAAGSATGETQYF

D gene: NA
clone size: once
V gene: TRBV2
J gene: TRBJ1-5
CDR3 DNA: TGTGCCAGCAGTGAATGGCAGGGGAATCAGCCCCAGCATTTT
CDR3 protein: CASSEWQGNQPQHF

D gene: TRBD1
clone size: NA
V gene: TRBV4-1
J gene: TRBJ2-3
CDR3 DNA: TGCGCCAGCAGCCAAGAGGGTTCGTCTGGGACAGGGATTGGAACAGATACGCAGTATTTT
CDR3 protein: CASSQEGSSGTGIGTDTQYF

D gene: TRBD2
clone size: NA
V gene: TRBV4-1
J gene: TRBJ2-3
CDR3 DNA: TGCGCCAGCAGTCTTGCTAGCGGGACGACAGATACGCAGTATTTT
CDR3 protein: CASSLASGTTDTQYF

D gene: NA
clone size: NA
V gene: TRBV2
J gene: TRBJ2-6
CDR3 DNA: TGTGCCGCCCTCCGAGGGGGCTCTGGGGCCAACGTCCTGACTTTC
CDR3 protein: CAALRGGSGANVLTF

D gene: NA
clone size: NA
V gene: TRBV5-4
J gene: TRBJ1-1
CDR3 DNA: TGTGCCAGCAGCTTGGGCGGGACGGAAGGTTTCTTT
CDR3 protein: CASSLGGTEGFF

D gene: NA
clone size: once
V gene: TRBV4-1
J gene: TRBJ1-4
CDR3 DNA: TGCGCCAGCGGCCAAGAGGGGGTCGGGGGAAGGGAAAAACTGTTTTTT
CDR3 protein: CASGQEGVGGREKLFF

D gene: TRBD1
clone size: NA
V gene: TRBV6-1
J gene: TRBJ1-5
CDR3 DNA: TGTGCCAGCAGTGAAGCGGAGGGGACAGGGGGTCAGCCCCAGCATTTT
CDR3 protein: CASSEAEGTGGQPQHF

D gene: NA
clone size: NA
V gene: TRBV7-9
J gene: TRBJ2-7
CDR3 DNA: TGTGCCAGCACCCCCGGTGGAGGGTACGAGCAGTACTTC
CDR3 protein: CASTPGGGYEQYF

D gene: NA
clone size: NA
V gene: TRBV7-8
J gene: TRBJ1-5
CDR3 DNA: TGTGCCAGCAGCTTAGGTCCCAAGGGGGGGCGCATAAGCAATCAGCCCCAGCATTTT
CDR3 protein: CASSLGPKGGRISNQPQHF

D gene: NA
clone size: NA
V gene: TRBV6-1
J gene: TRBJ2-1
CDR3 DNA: TGTGCCAGCAGGGACTTCGTCTACAATGAGCAGTTCTTC
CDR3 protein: CASRDFVYNEQFF

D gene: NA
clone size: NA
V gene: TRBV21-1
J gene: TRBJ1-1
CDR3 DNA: TGTGCCAGCAGCAAAGTGGGAGGGTCTCCGAACACTGAAGCTTTCTTT
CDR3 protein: CASSKVGGSPNTEAFF

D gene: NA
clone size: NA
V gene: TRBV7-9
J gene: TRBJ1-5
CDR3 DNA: TGTGCCAGCAGCTTAGAGGCGGATTTTCAATATTATAGCAATCAGCCCCAGCATTTT
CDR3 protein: CASSLEADFQYYSNQPQHF

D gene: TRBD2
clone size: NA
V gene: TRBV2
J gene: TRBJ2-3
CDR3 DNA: TGTGCCAGCAGAATAGCGGGGGGCCCCCCCACAGATACGCAGTATTTT
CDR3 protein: CASRIAGGPPTDTQYF

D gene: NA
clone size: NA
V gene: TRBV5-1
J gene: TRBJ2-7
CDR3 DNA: TGCGCCAGCAGCCAAGGGAGCTACGAGCAGTACTTC
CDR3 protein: CASSQGSYEQYF

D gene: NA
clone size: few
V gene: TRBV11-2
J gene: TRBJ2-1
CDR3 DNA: TGTGCCAGCAGCTTAGAGTGGGGATCGGGGCGGGGCCACAATGAGCAGTTCTTC
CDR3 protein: CASSLEWGSGRGHNEQFF

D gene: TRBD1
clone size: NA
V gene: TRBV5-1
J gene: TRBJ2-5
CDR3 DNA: TGCGCCAGCAGCTACGGGACAGGGAGGGAGACCCAGTACTTC
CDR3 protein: CASSYGTGRETQYF

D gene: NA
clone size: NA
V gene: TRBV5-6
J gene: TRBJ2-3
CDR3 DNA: TGTGCCAGCAGCCCCTGGGGGGGGGCCACCCGGTTAAATACGCAGTATTTT
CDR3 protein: CASSPWGGATRLNTQYF

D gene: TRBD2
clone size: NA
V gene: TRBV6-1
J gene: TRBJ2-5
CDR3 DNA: TGTGCCAGCAGTGGACTTAGCGGGGACCAAGAGACCCAGTACTTC
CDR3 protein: CASSGLSGDQETQYF

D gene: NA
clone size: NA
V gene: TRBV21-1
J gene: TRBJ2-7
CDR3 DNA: TGTGCCAGCAGCAAAGGACAGGGCGAGCAGTACTTC
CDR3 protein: CASSKGQGEQYF

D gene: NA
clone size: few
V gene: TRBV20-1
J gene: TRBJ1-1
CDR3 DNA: TGCAGTGCCGCCAGGAACACTGAAGCTTTCTTT
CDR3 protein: CSAARNTEAFF